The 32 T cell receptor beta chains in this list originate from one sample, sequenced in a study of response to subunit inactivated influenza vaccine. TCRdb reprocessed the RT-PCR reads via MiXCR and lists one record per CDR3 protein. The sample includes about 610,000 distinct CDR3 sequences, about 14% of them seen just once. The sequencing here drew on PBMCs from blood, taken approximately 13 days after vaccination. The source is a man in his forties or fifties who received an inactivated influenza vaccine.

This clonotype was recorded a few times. CDR3 nucleotide sequence: TGTGCCACCAGCCTCGACAGGGTGTATAGCAATCAGCCCCAGCATTTT. Its protein product is CATSLDRVYSNQPQHF. The J gene is TRBJ1-5, the V gene TRBV15; 7 bases are a match to TRBD1. The trim removed 5 bases at V and 0 bases at J, leaving 7 bases unmatched. Germline CDR1 LNHNV, CDR2 YYDKDF (reference sequence). The CDR3 extends over 16 amino acids.

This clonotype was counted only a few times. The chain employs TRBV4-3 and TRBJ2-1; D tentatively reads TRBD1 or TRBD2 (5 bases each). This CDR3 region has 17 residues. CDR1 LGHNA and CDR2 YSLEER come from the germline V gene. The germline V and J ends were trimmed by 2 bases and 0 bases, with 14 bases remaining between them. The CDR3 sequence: CASSQTPGRYSYNEQFF. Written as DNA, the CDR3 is TGCGCCAGCAGCCAAACTCCGGGACGCTACTCCTACAATGAGCAGTTCTTC.

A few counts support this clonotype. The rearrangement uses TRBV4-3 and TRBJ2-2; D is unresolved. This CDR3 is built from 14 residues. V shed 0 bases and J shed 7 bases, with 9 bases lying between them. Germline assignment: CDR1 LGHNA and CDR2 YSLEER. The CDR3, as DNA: TGCGCCAGCAGCCAAGATATCTTGGGCGGGGAGCTGTTTTTT. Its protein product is CASSQDILGGELFF.

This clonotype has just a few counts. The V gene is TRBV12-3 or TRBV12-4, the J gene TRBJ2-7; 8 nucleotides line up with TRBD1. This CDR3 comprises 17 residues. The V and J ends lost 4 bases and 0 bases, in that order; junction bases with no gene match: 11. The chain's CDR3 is CASSSGRGRLVSYEQYF. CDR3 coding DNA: TGTGCCAGCAGTTCGGGCAGGGGGCGACTTGTCTCCTACGAGCAGTACTTC.

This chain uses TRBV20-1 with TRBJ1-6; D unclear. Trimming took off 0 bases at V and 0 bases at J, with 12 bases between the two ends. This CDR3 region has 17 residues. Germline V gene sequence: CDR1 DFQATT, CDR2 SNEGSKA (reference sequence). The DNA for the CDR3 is TGCAGTGCTAGAGAGGCGGACTCGAGCTCCTATAATTCACCCCTCCACTTT. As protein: CSAREADSSSYNSPLHF.

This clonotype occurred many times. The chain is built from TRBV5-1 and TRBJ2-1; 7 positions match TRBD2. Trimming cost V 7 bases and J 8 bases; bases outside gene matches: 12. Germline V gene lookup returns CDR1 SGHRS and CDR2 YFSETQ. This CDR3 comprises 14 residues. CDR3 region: CASSRGGGYDEQFF. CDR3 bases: TGCGCCAGCTCCCGTGGGGGGGGTTACGATGAGCAGTTCTTC.

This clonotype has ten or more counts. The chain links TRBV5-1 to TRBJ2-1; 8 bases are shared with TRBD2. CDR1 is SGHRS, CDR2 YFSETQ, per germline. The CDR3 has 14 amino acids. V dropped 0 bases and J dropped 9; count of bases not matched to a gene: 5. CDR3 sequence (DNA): TGCGCCAGCAGCTTGGCATTAGCGGGACCTGAGCAGTTCTTC. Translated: CASSLALAGPEQFF.

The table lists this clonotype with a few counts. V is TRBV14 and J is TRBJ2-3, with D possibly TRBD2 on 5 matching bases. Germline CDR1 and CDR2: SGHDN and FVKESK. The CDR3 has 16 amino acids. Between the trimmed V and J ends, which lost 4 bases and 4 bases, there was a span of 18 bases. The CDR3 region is CASSLWRTHTPDTQYF. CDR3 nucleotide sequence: TGTGCCAGCAGCCTATGGCGGACTCACACCCCAGATACGCAGTATTTT.

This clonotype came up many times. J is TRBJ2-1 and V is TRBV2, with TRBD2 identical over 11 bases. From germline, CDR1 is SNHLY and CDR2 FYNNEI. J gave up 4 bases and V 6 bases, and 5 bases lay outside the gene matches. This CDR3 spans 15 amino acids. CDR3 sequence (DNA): TGTGCCAGCAGGACCGGGACTAGCGGATACAATGAGCAGTTCTTC. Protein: CASRTGTSGYNEQFF.

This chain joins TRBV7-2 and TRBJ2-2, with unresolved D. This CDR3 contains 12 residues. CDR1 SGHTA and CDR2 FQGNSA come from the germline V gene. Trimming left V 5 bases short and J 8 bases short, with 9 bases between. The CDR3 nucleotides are TGTGCCAGCAGCCTTCAATTAGGGGAGCTGTTTTTT. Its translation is CASSLQLGELFF.

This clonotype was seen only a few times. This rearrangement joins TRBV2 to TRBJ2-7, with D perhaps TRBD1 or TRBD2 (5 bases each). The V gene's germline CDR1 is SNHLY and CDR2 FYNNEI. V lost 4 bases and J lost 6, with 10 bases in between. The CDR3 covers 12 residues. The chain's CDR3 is CASSVWGTEQYF. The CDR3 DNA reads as TGTGCCAGCAGTGTATGGGGGACCGAGCAGTACTTC.

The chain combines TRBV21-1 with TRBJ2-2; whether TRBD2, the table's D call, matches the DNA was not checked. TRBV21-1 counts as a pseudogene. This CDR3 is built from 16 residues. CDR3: CAITPEGGGRIGELFF. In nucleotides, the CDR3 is TGTGCCATTACCCCCGAGGGGGGGGGCCGGATCGGGGAGCTGTTTTTT.

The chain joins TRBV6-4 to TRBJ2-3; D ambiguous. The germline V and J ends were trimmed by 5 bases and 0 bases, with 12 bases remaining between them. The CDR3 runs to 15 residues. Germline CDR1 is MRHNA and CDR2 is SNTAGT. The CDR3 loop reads CASSPSAVSTDTQYF. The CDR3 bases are TGTGCCAGCAGTCCTTCGGCGGTTAGCACAGATACGCAGTATTTT.

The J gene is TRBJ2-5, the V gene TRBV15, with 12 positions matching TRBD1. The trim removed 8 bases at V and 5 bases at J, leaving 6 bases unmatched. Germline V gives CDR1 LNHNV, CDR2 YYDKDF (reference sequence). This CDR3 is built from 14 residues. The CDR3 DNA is TGTGCCACCGGGACAGGGGGCATGATTGAGACCCAGTACTTC. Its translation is CATGTGGMIETQYF.

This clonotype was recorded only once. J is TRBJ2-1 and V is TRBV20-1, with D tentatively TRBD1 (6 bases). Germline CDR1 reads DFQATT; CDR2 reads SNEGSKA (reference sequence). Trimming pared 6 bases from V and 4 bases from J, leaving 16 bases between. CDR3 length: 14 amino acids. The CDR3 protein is CSASRGNSYNEQFF. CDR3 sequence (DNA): TGCAGTGCCAGTAGGGGGAACTCATACAATGAGCAGTTCTTC.

CDR3 protein: CASSQDSYSSYEQYF. The CDR3 DNA reads as TGTGCCAGCAGCCAAGATTCGTACAGCTCCTACGAGCAGTACTTC. The chain links TRBV4-2 to TRBJ2-7; D gene ambiguous. CDR3 length: 15 amino acids. V lost 0 bases and J lost 0, with 9 bases in between. Germline V gives CDR1 LGHNA, CDR2 YNFKEQ.

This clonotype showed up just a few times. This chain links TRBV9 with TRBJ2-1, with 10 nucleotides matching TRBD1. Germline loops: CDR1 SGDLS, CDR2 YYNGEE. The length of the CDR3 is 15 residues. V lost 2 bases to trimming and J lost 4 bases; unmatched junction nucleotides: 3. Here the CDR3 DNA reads TGTGCCAGCAGCGTGACAGGGGGCCCATACAATGAGCAGTTCTTC. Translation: CASSVTGGPYNEQFF.

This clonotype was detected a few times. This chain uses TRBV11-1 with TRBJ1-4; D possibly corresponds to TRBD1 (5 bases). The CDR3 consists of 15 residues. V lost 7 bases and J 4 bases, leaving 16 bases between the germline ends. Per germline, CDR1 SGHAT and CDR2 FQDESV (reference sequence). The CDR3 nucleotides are TGTGCCAGCACCCCCGGGGCCCCGAATAATGAAAAACTGTTTTTT. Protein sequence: CASTPGAPNNEKLFF.

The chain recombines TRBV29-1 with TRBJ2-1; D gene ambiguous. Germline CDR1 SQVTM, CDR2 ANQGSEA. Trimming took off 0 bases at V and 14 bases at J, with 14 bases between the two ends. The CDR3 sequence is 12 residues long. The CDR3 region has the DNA TGCAGCGTTGAAGATCTGATGGTTTCAAAGTTCTTC. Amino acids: CSVEDLMVSKFF.

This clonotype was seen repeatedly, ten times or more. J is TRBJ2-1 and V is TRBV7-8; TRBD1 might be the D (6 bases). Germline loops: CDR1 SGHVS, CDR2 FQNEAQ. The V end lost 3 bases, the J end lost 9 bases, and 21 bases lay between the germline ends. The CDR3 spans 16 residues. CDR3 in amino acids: CASSLGRDIRSTEQFF. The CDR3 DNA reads TGTGCCAGCAGCTTGGGTCGGGACATAAGAAGCACTGAGCAGTTCTTC.

As DNA, the CDR3 is TGCGCCAGCAGCCAAGATCGGGCGGGAGATGAGGATACGCAGTATTTT. Translating it yields CASSQDRAGDEDTQYF. V is TRBV4-3 and J is TRBJ2-3, with TRBD2 matching over 7 bases. The germline CDR1 and CDR2 sequences are LGHNA and YSLEER. V lost 0 bases to trimming and J lost 6 bases; unmatched junction nucleotides: 9. The CDR3 has 16 amino acids.

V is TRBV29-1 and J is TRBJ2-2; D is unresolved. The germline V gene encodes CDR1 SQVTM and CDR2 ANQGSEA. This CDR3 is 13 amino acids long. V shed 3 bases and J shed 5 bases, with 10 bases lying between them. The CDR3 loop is CSVDKGRTGELFF. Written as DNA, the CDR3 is TGCAGCGTTGACAAGGGAAGGACCGGGGAGCTGTTTTTT.

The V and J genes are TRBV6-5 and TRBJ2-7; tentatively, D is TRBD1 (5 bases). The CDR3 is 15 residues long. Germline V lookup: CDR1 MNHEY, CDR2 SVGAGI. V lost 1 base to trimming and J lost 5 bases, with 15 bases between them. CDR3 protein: CASSYYRRRVDEQYF. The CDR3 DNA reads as TGTGCCAGCAGTTACTACCGTCGCAGGGTGGACGAGCAGTACTTC.

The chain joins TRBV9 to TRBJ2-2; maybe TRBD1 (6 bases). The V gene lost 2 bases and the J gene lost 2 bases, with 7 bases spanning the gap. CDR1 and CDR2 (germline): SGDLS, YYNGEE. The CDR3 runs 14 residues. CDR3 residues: CASSVGHNTGELFF. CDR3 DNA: TGTGCCAGCAGCGTGGGACACAACACCGGGGAGCTGTTTTTT.

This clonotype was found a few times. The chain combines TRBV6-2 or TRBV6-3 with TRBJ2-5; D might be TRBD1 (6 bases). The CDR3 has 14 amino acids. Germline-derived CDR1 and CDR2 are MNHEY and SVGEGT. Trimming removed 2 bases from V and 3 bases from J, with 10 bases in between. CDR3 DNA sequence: TGTGCCAGCAGTTACGGACAGAGAGAAGAGACCCAGTACTTC. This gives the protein CASSYGQREETQYF.

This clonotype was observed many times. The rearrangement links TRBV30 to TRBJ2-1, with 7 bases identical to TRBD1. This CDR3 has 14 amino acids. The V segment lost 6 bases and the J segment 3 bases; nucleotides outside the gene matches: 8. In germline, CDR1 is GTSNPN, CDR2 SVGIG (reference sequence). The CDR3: CACRRGGRYNEQFF. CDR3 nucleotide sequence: TGTGCCTGTCGCCGAGGGGGCCGCTACAATGAGCAGTTCTTC. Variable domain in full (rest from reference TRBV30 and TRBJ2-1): SQTIHQWPATLVQPVGSPLSLECTVEGTSNPNLYWYRQAAGRGLQLLFYSVGIGQISSEVPQNLSASRPQDRQFILSSKKLLLSDSGFYLCACRRGGRYNEQFFGPGTRLTVL.

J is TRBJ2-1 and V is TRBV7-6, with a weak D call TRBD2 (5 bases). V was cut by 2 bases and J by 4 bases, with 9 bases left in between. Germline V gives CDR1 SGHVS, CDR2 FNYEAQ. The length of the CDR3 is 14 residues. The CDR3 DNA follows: TGTGCCAGCAGCTTATTTGGCGGGTACAATGAGCAGTTCTTC. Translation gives CASSLFGGYNEQFF. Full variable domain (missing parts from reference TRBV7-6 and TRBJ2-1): GAGVSQSPRYKVTKRGQDVALRCDPISGHVSLYWYRQALGQGPEFLTYFNYEAQQDKSGLPNDRFSAERPEGSISTLTIQRTEQRDSAMYRCASSLFGGYNEQFFGPGTRLTVL.

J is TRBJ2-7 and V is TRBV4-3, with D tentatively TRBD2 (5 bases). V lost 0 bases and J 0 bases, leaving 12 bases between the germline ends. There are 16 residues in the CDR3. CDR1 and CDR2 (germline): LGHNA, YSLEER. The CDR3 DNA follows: TGCGCCAGCAGCCAAGATTTCAGCGGTCCCTCCTACGAGCAGTACTTC. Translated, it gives CASSQDFSGPSYEQYF.

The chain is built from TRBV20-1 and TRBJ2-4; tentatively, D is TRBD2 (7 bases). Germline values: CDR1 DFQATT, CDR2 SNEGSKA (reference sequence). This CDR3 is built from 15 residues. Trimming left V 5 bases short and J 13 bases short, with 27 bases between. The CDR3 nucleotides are TGCAGTGCTCCCGCGGGGGCTGACTACCGGTACACCCAGTACTTC. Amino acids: CSAPAGADYRYTQYF.

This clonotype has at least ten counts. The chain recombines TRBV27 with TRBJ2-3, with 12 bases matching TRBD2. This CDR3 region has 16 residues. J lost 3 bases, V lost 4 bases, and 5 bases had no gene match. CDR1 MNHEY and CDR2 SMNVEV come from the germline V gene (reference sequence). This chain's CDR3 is CASSSSTSGGTDTQYF. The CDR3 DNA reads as TGTGCCAGCAGTTCCTCGACTAGCGGGGGAACAGATACGCAGTATTTT.

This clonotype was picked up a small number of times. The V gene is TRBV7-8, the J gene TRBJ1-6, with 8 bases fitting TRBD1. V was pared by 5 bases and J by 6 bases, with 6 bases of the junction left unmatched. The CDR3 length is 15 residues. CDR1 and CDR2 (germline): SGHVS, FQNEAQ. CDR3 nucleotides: TGTGCCAGCAGCCGGGGACAGGCAGTTAATTCACCCCTCCACTTT. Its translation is CASSRGQAVNSPLHF. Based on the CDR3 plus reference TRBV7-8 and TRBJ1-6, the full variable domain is GAGVSQSPRYKVAKRGQDVALRCDPISGHVSLFWYQQALGQGPEFLTYFQNEAQLDKSGLPSDRFFAERPEGSVSTLKIQRTQQEDSAVYLCASSRGQAVNSPLHFGNGTRLTVT.

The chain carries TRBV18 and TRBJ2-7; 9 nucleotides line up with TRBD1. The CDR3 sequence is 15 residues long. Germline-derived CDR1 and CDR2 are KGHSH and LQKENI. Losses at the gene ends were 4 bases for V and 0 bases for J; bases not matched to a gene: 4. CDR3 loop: CASSRQQGASYEQYF. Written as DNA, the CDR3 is TGTGCCAGCTCACGGCAACAGGGGGCCTCCTACGAGCAGTACTTC.